This TCR beta chain appears in the sequencing data of a study of early T cells in non-severe SARS-CoV-2 infection. In the library, individual cDNA molecules carried attached unique molecular identifiers. TCRdb itself ran the 5' RACE reads through MiXCR, one entry per CDR3 protein. The sample lists about 29,000 distinct CDR3 sequences; roughly 5.4% were seen once. This CDR3 is built from 16 residues. V dropped 10 bases and J dropped 0; count of bases not matched to a gene: 10. Looked up from germline, CDR1 is LNHDA and CDR2 is SQIVND (reference sequence). This clonotype occurred many times. The sequenced sample consisted of whole blood. V is TRBV19 and J is TRBJ2-2; 8 bases line up with TRBD1. This TCR derives from an adult who was a healthcare worker with PCR-confirmed SARS-CoV-2 infection or an uninfected control (not recorded which). CDR3 sequence: CATRTLQGANTGELFF. The CDR3 coding sequence is TGTGCCACCCGAACCCTACAGGGGGCGAACACCGGGGAGCTGTTTTTT.